What follows are 22 T cell receptor beta chains derived from one specimen sequenced in a study of early T cells in non-severe SARS-CoV-2 infection. TCRdb reprocessed the 5' RACE reads via MiXCR and lists one record per CDR3 protein. The sample carries 55,000 to 75,000 distinct CDR3 sequences, about 9.1% recorded once. Sequences were derived from whole blood, sampled at baseline. These receptors all come from an adult who was a healthcare worker with PCR-confirmed SARS-CoV-2 infection or an uninfected control (not recorded which).

J is TRBJ1-1 and V is TRBV28; D is possibly TRBD1 (6 bases). CDR3 size: 13 residues. V lost 11 bases, J lost 4 bases, and 17 bases lay in between. Germline V gives CDR1 MDHEN, CDR2 SYDVKM. CDR3 in DNA: TGTGCCTCCCGGTTGGGAGGGGGCACTGAAGCTTTCTTT. Translating it yields CASRLGGGTEAFF.

This clonotype has a handful of counts. The chain recombines TRBV7-3 with TRBJ2-3, with 16 bases identical to TRBD2. The trim removed 3 bases at V and 4 bases at J, leaving 4 bases unmatched. Per germline, CDR1 SGHTA and CDR2 FQGTGA. The CDR3 extends over 17 amino acids. This CDR3 reads CASSFGTSGRGADTQYF. CDR3 nucleotide sequence: TGTGCCAGCAGCTTCGGGACTAGCGGGAGGGGGGCAGATACGCAGTATTTT. The full variable domain, completed using reference TRBV7-3 and TRBJ2-3, is GAGVSQTPSNKVTEKGKYVELRCDPISGHTALYWYRQSLGQGPEFLIYFQGTGAADDSGLPNDRFFAVRPEGSVSTLKIQRTERGDSAVYLCASSFGTSGRGADTQYFGPGTRLTVL.

This clonotype turned up a few times. V usage is TRBV20-1 and J usage is TRBJ1-6; 8 positions agree with TRBD1. There are 15 residues in the CDR3. The germline CDR1 and CDR2 sequences are DFQATT and SNEGSKA (reference sequence). V trimming: 1 base; J trimming: 7 bases; junction bases outside the gene matches: 6. CDR3 sequence reads: CSARGRQGKNSPLHF. Here the CDR3 DNA reads TGCAGTGCTAGAGGGAGACAGGGGAAGAATTCACCCCTCCACTTT.

The chain links TRBV9 to TRBJ2-7, with D unresolved. Trimming took 2 bases from V and 2 from J, leaving 11 bases between them. Per the germline V gene, CDR1 is SGDLS and CDR2 is YYNGEE. The CDR3 covers 14 residues. The CDR3: CASSVDGSTYEQYF. The DNA for the CDR3 is TGTGCCAGCAGCGTTGACGGATCTACCTACGAGCAGTACTTC. The complete variable domain, with remaining parts taken from reference TRBV9 and TRBJ2-7, reads DSGVTQTPKHLITATGQRVTLRCSPRSGDLSVYWYQQSLDQGLQFLIQYYNGEERAKGNILERFSAQQFPDLHSELNLSSLELGDSALYFCASSVDGSTYEQYFGPGTRLTVT.

This clonotype was seen only a few times. V and J are TRBV3-1 and TRBJ2-7, with 13 bases that match TRBD2. In germline, CDR1 is LGHDT, CDR2 YNNKEL (reference sequence). There are 16 residues in the CDR3. J gave up 2 bases and V 5 bases, and 6 bases lay outside the gene matches. This CDR3 is CASSTRTSGSPYEQYF. As DNA, the CDR3 is TGTGCCAGCAGCACAAGGACTAGCGGGAGTCCCTACGAGCAGTACTTC.

The V and J genes are TRBV29-1 and TRBJ2-7; 8 nucleotides align to TRBD2. Germline CDR1 and CDR2: SQVTM and ANQGSEA. V lost 4 bases, J lost 3 bases, and 5 bases stayed unmatched. CDR3 length: 13 residues. The CDR3 reads CSVASGLVYEQYF. The DNA for the CDR3 is TGCAGCGTTGCTAGCGGGCTCGTCTACGAGCAGTACTTC.

Many counts were recorded for this clonotype. The chain links TRBV7-8 to TRBJ1-5, with D uncertain. Germline loops: CDR1 SGHVS, CDR2 FQNEAQ. The CDR3 loop spans 13 amino acids. The germline V and J ends were trimmed by 2 bases and 1 base, with 3 bases remaining between them. The CDR3 here is CASSLQSNQPQHF. The CDR3 nucleotides are TGTGCCAGCAGCTTACAGAGCAATCAGCCCCAGCATTTT.

This clonotype was seen a handful of times. The chain recombines TRBV18 with TRBJ2-5, with TRBD2 matching over 13 bases. The V gene end was trimmed by 4 bases and the J gene end by 7 bases; junction bases not matched to a gene: 21. CDR3 length: 20 amino acids. From germline, CDR1 is KGHSH and CDR2 LQKENI. The CDR3 region is CASSHLNTGTSGTLSGTQYF. The CDR3 DNA reads as TGTGCCAGCTCACACCTAAACACCGGGACTAGCGGGACGCTCTCCGGGACCCAGTACTTC.

This clonotype showed up just a few times. The chain couples TRBV5-1 to TRBJ2-7; weak D call: TRBD1 (5 bases). Germline assignment: CDR1 SGHRS and CDR2 YFSETQ. CDR3 length: 12 residues. V lost 2 bases to trimming and J lost 12 bases, with 15 bases between them. The CDR3 spells CASSLPDSRLYF. CDR3 DNA sequence: TGCGCCAGCAGCTTACCTGACAGTAGGCTGTACTTC.

The gene calls are TRBV2 and TRBJ2-7, with D perhaps TRBD2 (5 bases). CDR1 is SNHLY and CDR2 is FYNNEI in the germline V gene. The germline V and J ends were trimmed by 1 base and 7 bases, with 11 bases remaining between them. The CDR3 consists of 13 residues. The DNA of the CDR3 is TGTGCCAGCAGTGAAGAAGAGGGAACGGAGCAGTACTTC. Translating it yields CASSEEEGTEQYF.

V and J are TRBV10-3 and TRBJ1-3, with D perhaps matching TRBD1 (5 bases). This CDR3 spans 17 amino acids. The germline gives CDR1 ENHRY, CDR2 SYGVKD. The V gene lost 0 bases and the J gene lost 0 bases, with 12 bases spanning the gap. The CDR3 DNA reads as TGTGCCATCAGTGAGTCAGAGGGGCGCGTCTCTGGAAACACCATATATTTT. The encoded protein is CAISESEGRVSGNTIYF.

The gene calls are TRBV6-6 and TRBJ2-5, with D unclear. Germline V lookup: CDR1 MNHNY, CDR2 SVGAGI (reference sequence). The CDR3 is made up of 13 amino acids. V was trimmed by 0 bases and J by 5 bases, leaving 7 bases between them. The CDR3 protein is CASSYSFYETQYF. In nucleotides, the CDR3 is TGTGCCAGCAGTTACTCGTTCTATGAGACCCAGTACTTC.

The sample holds a few counts of this clonotype. The V and J genes are TRBV7-2 and TRBJ1-5, with 7 bases fitting TRBD1. The length of the CDR3 is 15 residues. With V trimmed by 5 bases and J by 4 bases, 8 bases remained unmatched. CDR1 and CDR2 from the germline V gene are SGHTA and FQGNSA. The CDR3 protein is CASSPDQTGNQPQHF. The CDR3 DNA follows: TGTGCCAGCAGCCCTGACCAGACAGGGAATCAGCCCCAGCATTTT. The full variable domain, its missing parts supplied by reference TRBV7-2 and TRBJ1-5, is GAGVSQSPSNKVTEKGKDVELRCDPISGHTALYWYRQSLGQGLEFLIYFQGNSAPDKSGLPSDRFSAERTGGSVSTLTIQRTQQEDSAVYLCASSPDQTGNQPQHFGDGTRLSIL.

This clonotype has a count of ten or more. The chain is built from TRBV9 and TRBJ1-5; 7 bases are a match to TRBD1. Per the germline V gene, CDR1 is SGDLS and CDR2 is YYNGEE. V was pared by 1 base and J by 5 bases, with 12 bases of the junction left unmatched. The CDR3 covers 17 residues. The CDR3 sequence: CASSVKKTGKPDQPQHF. CDR3 in DNA: TGTGCCAGCAGCGTAAAGAAGACAGGGAAACCCGATCAGCCCCAGCATTTT.

The chain carries TRBV7-2 and TRBJ2-3, with unresolved D. V lost 6 bases and J lost 4, with 8 bases in between. The CDR3 sequence is 12 residues long. The germline V gene has CDR1 SGHTA and CDR2 FQGNSA. The DNA of the CDR3 is TGTGCCAGCAGTATGGGCCCAGATACGCAGTATTTT. Translation: CASSMGPDTQYF. Full variable domain (rest looked up from reference TRBV7-2 and TRBJ2-3): GAGVSQSPSNKVTEKGKDVELRCDPISGHTALYWYRQSLGQGLEFLIYFQGNSAPDKSGLPSDRFSAERTGGSVSTLTIQRTQQEDSAVYLCASSMGPDTQYFGPGTRLTVL.

This clonotype has a handful of counts. The junction shows a germline mismatch at one end, possibly a read error. The V and J genes are TRBV27 and TRBJ1-2; unclear D gene. The CDR3 runs 14 residues. From germline, CDR1 is MNHEY and CDR2 SMNVEV (reference sequence). CDR3 nucleotides: TGTGCCAGCAGTTTCAGGAGCGCAAACTATAGCTACACCTTC. Translated: CASSFRSANYSYTF.

The table lists this clonotype with a few counts. The chain combines TRBV20-1 with TRBJ1-5, with no clear D. The germline gives CDR1 DFQATT, CDR2 SNEGSKA (reference sequence). The CDR3 has 14 amino acids. The germline V and J ends were trimmed by 1 base and 0 bases, with 7 bases remaining between them. In nucleotides, the CDR3 is TGCAGTGCTAGAGGCACTAATAGCAATCAGCCCCAGCATTTT. Translating gives CSARGTNSNQPQHF.

Many counts were recorded for this clonotype. The V and J genes are TRBV7-9 and TRBJ1-1; 7 bases align to TRBD1. V was pared by 1 base and J by 0 bases, with 8 bases of the junction left unmatched. The CDR3 spans 17 residues. From germline, CDR1 is SEHNR and CDR2 FQNEAQ (reference sequence). In DNA form, the CDR3 reads TGTGCCAGCAGCTTAGTCGGGACAGTAACCATGAACACTGAAGCTTTCTTT. Translating gives CASSLVGTVTMNTEAFF. The variable domain in full, completed from reference TRBV7-9 and TRBJ1-1, reads DTGVSQNPRHKITKRGQNVTFRCDPISEHNRLYWYRQTLGQGPEFLTYFQNEAQLEKSRLLSDRFSAERPKGSFSTLEIQRTEQGDSAMYLCASSLVGTVTMNTEAFFGQGTRLTVV.

The V call is TRBV28, the J call TRBJ2-3; 7 positions match TRBD2. V shed 5 bases, J shed 2 bases, and the junction held 10 bases outside the gene matches. In germline, CDR1 is MDHEN, CDR2 SYDVKM. The CDR3 runs to 16 residues. Here the CDR3 reads CASSIPASGYTDTQYF. The CDR3 region has the DNA TGTGCCAGCAGTATCCCCGCTAGCGGCTACACAGATACGCAGTATTTT.

This clonotype was counted ten times or more. V and J are TRBV5-1 and TRBJ2-3; perhaps TRBD2 as D (6 bases). Germline V CDR1 and CDR2: SGHRS, YFSETQ. The CDR3 sequence is 16 residues long. V lost 1 base and J 0 bases, leaving 12 bases between the germline ends. In DNA form, the CDR3 reads TGCGCCAGCAGCTTGAGATCCAGCGGGAGCACAGATACGCAGTATTTT. Translated, it gives CASSLRSSGSTDTQYF.

This clonotype has only a few counts. The V gene is TRBV5-1, the J gene TRBJ2-1; D gene unclear. The CDR3 runs to 13 residues. Germline V lookup: CDR1 SGHRS, CDR2 YFSETQ. V shed 4 bases and J shed 5 bases, with 10 bases lying between them. The CDR3 here is CASSVDLNNEQFF. The CDR3, as DNA: TGCGCCAGCAGCGTGGACCTAAACAATGAGCAGTTCTTC. Complete variable domain (other parts from reference TRBV5-1 and TRBJ2-1): KAGVTQTPRYLIKTRGQQVTLSCSPISGHRSVSWYQQTPGQGLQFLFEYFSETQRNKGNFPGRFSGRQFSNSRSEMNVSTLELGDSALYLCASSVDLNNEQFFGPGTRLTVL.

Only a few counts were recorded for this clonotype. CDR3 coding DNA: TGTGCCAGCAGCCGTAGTCGGAACACCATATATTTT. Its protein is CASSRSRNTIYF. The rearrangement joins TRBV14 to TRBJ1-3; D call uncertain. The CDR3 loop spans 12 amino acids. Germline CDR1 SGHDN, CDR2 FVKESK. Deletions cut 4 bases from V and 7 bases from J, with 8 bases between.